This is a list of T cell receptor beta chains from one sample in a study of CD8+CD57+ T cells in acquired aplastic anemia. TCRdb processed the reads anew with MiXCR; each CDR3 protein has one entry. This table has 150,000 to 200,000 distinct CDR3 sequences, roughly 48% appearing once. The sample consisted of sorted CD4+, CD8+, or CD8+CD57+ T cells (not recorded which) from PBMCs. These receptors were taken from a human donor in good health. Both conserved end residues are part of each CDR3. D genes are given only for firm matches. Size tells how often a clone was seen (once, few, many) or the class of an expanded clone, and some rows leave it out.

size | J | V | D | DNA | CDR3
- | TRBJ2-1 | TRBV2 | - | TGTGCCAGCATAGGGCCCTACAATGAGCAGTTCTTC | CASIGPYNEQFF
- | TRBJ2-7 | TRBV7-2 | - | TGTGCCAGCAGCTTCGCTGCTGTGTCAGGGAAGTCAGCCTACGAGCAGTACTTC | CASSFAAVSGKSAYEQYF
- | TRBJ2-5 | TRBV7-2 | TRBD1 | TGTGCCAGTAGAATGACAGGGGGAGCGGAGACCCAGTACTTC | CASRMTGGAETQYF
many | TRBJ2-7 | TRBV5-8 | - | TGTGCCAGCAGCTTCCCTAGCTCCTACGAGCAGTACTTC | CASSFPSSYEQYF
many | TRBJ1-2 | TRBV6-5 | - | TGTGCCAGCAGTTCAGTTGTTGCAGGCTACACCTTC | CASSSVVAGYTF
few | TRBJ1-1 | TRBV11-2 | - | TGTGCCAGCAGCTTAGGGGCAGGGCGGGACACTGAAGCTTTCTTT | CASSLGAGRDTEAFF
many | TRBJ1-2 | TRBV29-1 | - | TGCAGCGTTGAAGATCTTCAGGTCATGGGGGGCTACACCTTC | CSVEDLQVMGGYTF
many | TRBJ1-3 | TRBV2 | - | TGTGCCAGCAACGTCGGGGGGGTAGTTGGAAACACCATATATTTT | CASNVGGVVGNTIYF
- | TRBJ2-7 | TRBV10-1 | - | TGCGCCAGCAGTGAGTATGAGTCAGGCCGGGGGGAGCAGTACTTC | CASSEYESGRGEQYF
- | TRBJ2-7 | TRBV7-9 | - | TGTGCCAGCAGCTTAGTCCCCCGACAGAACTACGAGCAGTACTTC | CASSLVPRQNYEQYF
few | TRBJ2-5 | TRBV24-1 | TRBD1 | TGTGCCACCAGTGATGTGACAGGGGTGGAGACCCAGTACTTC | CATSDVTGVETQYF
- | TRBJ2-7 | TRBV7-8 | TRBD1 | TGTGCCAGCAGCGGCTGGACAGGGGGTGGCTACGAGCAGTACTTC | CASSGWTGGGYEQYF
- | TRBJ1-5 | TRBV2 | - | TGTGCCAGCAGTTACTCAAGGTCCGATCAGCCCCAGCATTTT | CASSYSRSDQPQHF
- | TRBJ2-2 | TRBV20-1 | - | TGCAGTGCTAGAGATCTGGGGGAGCTGTTTTTT | CSARDLGELFF
- | TRBJ2-3 | TRBV5-3 | - | TGTGCCAGCAGCTCCGGGGCAGCCTCTTTT | CASSSGAASF
- | TRBJ1-6 | TRBV10-3 | - | TGTGCCATCAGTGACCCAGGGATTCCCCTCCACTTT | CAISDPGIPLHF
- | TRBJ1-1 | TRBV7-9 | TRBD1 | TGTGCCAGCAGTGTGGGGACAGACGCAACTGAAGCTTTCTTT | CASSVGTDATEAFF
many | TRBJ2-7 | TRBV9 | - | TGTGCCAGCAGCTATCTACCCTCCGGCTACGAGCAGTACTTC | CASSYLPSGYEQYF
- | TRBJ1-2 | TRBV10-3 | - | TGTGCCATCGGCGAGTTAACAGGGTCGTACGGCTACACCTTC | CAIGELTGSYGYTF
few | TRBJ1-1 | TRBV12-5 | - | TGTGCTAGTGGTTTGGGCACAGGCACCACTGAAGCTTTCTTT | CASGLGTGTTEAFF
many | TRBJ2-7 | TRBV25-1 | - | TGTGCCAGCACTCCCGGGACAAACTCCTACGAGCAGTACTTC | CASTPGTNSYEQYF
few | TRBJ2-2 | TRBV4-1 | TRBD1 | TGCGCCAGCAGCCAAGGTCCCCTCGGACAGGGGGCAAACACCGGGGAGCTGTTTTTT | CASSQGPLGQGANTGELFF
once | TRBJ2-5 | TRBV2 | TRBD1 | TGTGCCAGCGGGGCCGGGACAGGACAAGAGACCCAGTACTTC | CASGAGTGQETQYF
many | TRBJ2-7 | TRBV5-6 | TRBD1 | TGTGCCAGCATCGAGACAGGGGTGACCTACGAGCAGTACTTC | CASIETGVTYEQYF
many | TRBJ2-1 | TRBV7-2 | - | TGTGCCAGCAGCTTAGGGGCGCTCGGTGAGCAGTTCTTC | CASSLGALGEQFF
many | TRBJ1-3 | TRBV4-3 | - | TGCGCCAGCAGCCAAGATCCGGCGGTGGGCTCTGGAAACACCATATATTTT | CASSQDPAVGSGNTIYF
few | TRBJ2-2 | TRBV6-2/TRBV6-3 | TRBD2 | TGTGCCAGCAGTATAGGCTTTAGCGGGGCCTTTAACACCGGGGAGCTGTTTTTT | CASSIGFSGAFNTGELFF
many | TRBJ2-7 | TRBV11-3 | TRBD2 | TGTGCCAGCAGCCTGGGGGGGGGAGAGAGCTCCTACGAGCAGTACTTC | CASSLGGGESSYEQYF
many | TRBJ2-3 | TRBV14 | TRBD2 | TGTGCCAGCAGCCAGGATCTAGCGGGACGGGCAGATACGCAGTATTTT | CASSQDLAGRADTQYF
many | TRBJ2-5 | TRBV27 | - | TGTGCCAGCAGTTTATGGGGGGCAGGAGAGACCCAGTACTTC | CASSLWGAGETQYF
- | TRBJ2-5 | TRBV7-6 | - | TGTGCCAGCAGAGGAGGGGTAGAGACCCAGTACTTC | CASRGGVETQYF
few | TRBJ2-6 | TRBV18 | - | TGTGCCAGCTCACCGAGCCCTCTCACCTCTGGGGCCAACGTCCTGACTTTC | CASSPSPLTSGANVLTF
many | TRBJ1-5 | TRBV20-1 | - | TGCAGTGCTAGAGATGTAGGAGACAGCAAATTTCAGCCCCAGCATTTT | CSARDVGDSKFQPQHF
- | TRBJ1-1 | TRBV15 | TRBD1 | TGTGCCACCAGCAGAGAACCGGGACAGGGGGTTGAAGCTTTCTTT | CATSREPGQGVEAFF
- | TRBJ1-4 | TRBV11-3 | - | TGTGCCAGCAGCAACGGGCGGGGACGGGAAAAACTGTTTTTT | CASSNGRGREKLFF
many | TRBJ2-7 | TRBV28 | - | TGTGCCAGCAGTCCACACTACGAGCAGTACTTC | CASSPHYEQYF
once | TRBJ2-7 | TRBV10-3 | - | TGTGCCATCAGTGAGGGGCGAGGGGCGTACGAGCAGTACTTC | CAISEGRGAYEQYF
many | TRBJ2-1 | TRBV10-3 | TRBD2 | TGTGCCATCGGGACTAGCGGGACTTACAATGAGCAGTTCTTC | CAIGTSGTYNEQFF
- | TRBJ2-3 | TRBV20-1 | TRBD2 | TGCAGTGCTAGAGACGCTAGCGGGAGTCCACAAGATACGCAGTATTTT | CSARDASGSPQDTQYF
many | TRBJ1-1 | TRBV7-2 | - | TGTGCCAGCAGCTTAATGGGGGGCGCGAAGGGTGAAGCTTTCTTT | CASSLMGGAKGEAFF
- | TRBJ2-1 | TRBV24-1 | TRBD2 | TGTGCCACCGGAATGACTAGCGGGAGCCTGTACAATGAGCAGTTCTTC | CATGMTSGSLYNEQFF
many | TRBJ1-1 | TRBV9 | TRBD1 | TGTGCCAGCAGCGCAGGGACAGGGAGAACTGAAGCTTTCTTT | CASSAGTGRTEAFF
- | TRBJ2-3 | TRBV7-9 | - | TGTGCCAGCAGCTTTGCCCAGACAGATACGCAGTATTTT | CASSFAQTDTQYF
many | TRBJ1-1 | TRBV4-3 | - | TGCGCCAGCAGCCTCCAGGGCGGGTCCACTGAAGCTTTCTTT | CASSLQGGSTEAFF